The 11 T cell receptor beta chains presented below share a single source sample, sequenced in a study of Ad26.COV2.S vaccination and SARS-CoV-2 variants. Documented treatment: about 20 received Ad26.COV2.S at low or high dose, single or two shots; about five received placebo; per-sample allocation not given. Sampling happened 63 days after the first vaccine or placebo injection. Clones were read by immunoSEQ multiplex PCR, and TCRdb kept only the in-frame ones, dropping some. The data hold over 400,000 clones, with roughly 89% observed a single time. The sample consisted of peripheral blood, taken in a trial of Ad26.COV2.S vaccine versus placebo. The receptors were gathered from a person aged 18-65 years who received the Ad26.COV2.S COVID-19 vaccine or a placebo.

V usage is TRBV7-8 and J usage is TRBJ1-2; no clear D gene. V was shortened by 1 base and J by 6 bases, with 12 bases between the two germline ends. Germline loops: CDR1 SGHVS, CDR2 FQNEAQ. The CDR3 has 14 amino acids. The CDR3 region is CASSLGLGPHGYTF. DNA for the CDR3: TGTGCCAGCAGCTTAGGCTTAGGGCCCCATGGCTACACCTTC.

This sequence joins TRBV5-6 and TRBJ2-2, with TRBD1 as a possible D gene (6 bases). V shed 4 bases and J shed 3 bases, with 16 bases lying between them. From germline, CDR1 is SGHDT and CDR2 YYEEEE. This CDR3 has 16 residues. CDR3 protein: CASSPSQGWYTGELFF. CDR3 in DNA: TGTGCCAGCAGCCCGAGTCAGGGGTGGTACACCGGGGAGCTGTTTTTT.

The CDR3 here is CASSQVWGLPQHF. The CDR3 DNA is TGTGCCAGCAGCCAAGTTTGGGGGCTGCCCCAGCATTTT. The chain combines TRBV4-2 with TRBJ1-5, with a tentative D call TRBD1 (6 bases). CDR1 and CDR2 from the germline V gene are LGHNA and YNFKEQ. There are 13 residues in the CDR3. The V gene lost 1 base and the J gene lost 9 bases, with 10 bases spanning the gap.

V gene TRBV10-3 combines with J gene TRBJ2-3; 15 bases agree with TRBD2. J gave up 3 bases and V 5 bases, and 3 bases lay outside the gene matches. The germline V gene has CDR1 ENHRY and CDR2 SYGVKD. The CDR3 runs to 16 residues. CDR3 sequence reads: CAISTGLAGGTDTQYF. In nucleotides, the CDR3 is TGTGCCATCAGTACCGGACTAGCGGGAGGGACAGATACGCAGTATTTT.

The chain uses TRBV7-2 and TRBJ2-7; 8 bases line up with TRBD2. The CDR3 consists of 15 residues. The germline V gene encodes CDR1 SGHTA and CDR2 FQGNSA. The V segment lost 5 bases and the J segment 2 bases; nucleotides outside the gene matches: 8. In nucleotides, the CDR3 is TGTGCCAGCAGCCCAATGGGCGGGGGGACCTACGAGCAGTACTTC. Translating gives CASSPMGGGTYEQYF.

The rearrangement links TRBV24-1 to TRBJ2-1, with D perhaps matching TRBD1 (6 bases). Looked up from germline, CDR1 is KGHDR and CDR2 is SFDVKD. This CDR3 is 13 amino acids long. The germline V and J ends were trimmed by 10 bases and 5 bases, with 14 bases remaining between them. CDR3 in amino acids: CATRETGNNEQFF. In DNA, the CDR3 is TGTGCCACGAGGGAAACAGGGAACAATGAGCAGTTCTTC.

This clone was counted once. This chain uses TRBV2 with TRBJ2-1; 10 positions agree with TRBD2. V lost 6 bases to trimming and J lost 3 bases; unmatched junction nucleotides: 8. CDR3 length: 16 residues. Germline CDR1 and CDR2: SNHLY and FYNNEI. CDR3 DNA: TGTGCCAGCAGACCGGCTAGCGGGAGCCTCTACAATGAGCAGTTCTTC. Protein: CASRPASGSLYNEQFF.

The rearrangement uses TRBV4-3 and TRBJ1-1; tentatively, D is TRBD1 (6 bases). The germline gives CDR1 LGHNA, CDR2 YSLEER. CDR3 length: 18 amino acids. V gave up 1 base and J gave up 3 bases, with 21 bases separating them. CDR3 residues: CASSQASTQGPWDTEAFF. The CDR3 DNA follows: TGCGCCAGCAGCCAAGCGTCGACTCAGGGGCCGTGGGACACTGAAGCTTTCTTT.

V is TRBV18 and J is TRBJ1-1, with D unclear. Deletions cut 2 bases from V and 1 base from J, with 8 bases between. The germline CDR1 and CDR2 sequences are KGHSH and LQKENI. The CDR3 has 14 residues. CDR3 bases: TGTGCCAGCTCACCAGGGTGGGAGAACACTGAAGCTTTCTTT. Translated: CASSPGWENTEAFF.

The chain couples TRBV5-1 to TRBJ2-1; 10 bases line up with TRBD2. V trimming: 1 base; J trimming: 8 bases; junction bases outside the gene matches: 15. CDR3 length equals 18 residues. In germline, CDR1 is SGHRS, CDR2 YFSETQ. The CDR3 DNA follows: TGCGCCAGCAGCTTGAACCCACCCCTAGCGGGAGTGCAGGATGAGCAGTTCTTC. It translates to CASSLNPPLAGVQDEQFF.

V is TRBV4-3 and J is TRBJ1-2; D is unclear. Germline V gene sequence: CDR1 LGHNA, CDR2 YSLEER. The CDR3 totals 15 residues. V dropped 0 bases and J dropped 0 bases, with 8 bases sitting between them. The DNA for the CDR3 is TGCGCCAGCAGCCAAGATAAGAGAGCTAACTATGGCTACACCTTC. Its protein product is CASSQDKRANYGYTF.